This record concerns one TCR beta chain sequence. Ten immunoSEQ deep assay plates were used to sequence unsorted PBMC DNA. The assay was immunoSEQ multiplex PCR, and TCRdb's table has in-frame clones only and misses some. The sample records 400,000 to 500,000 clones, around 78% being singletons. CDR3 length: 14 amino acids. After removal of 2 bases from V and 5 bases from J, the junction contained 3 bases not matched to a gene. The V gene's germline CDR1 is SGDLS and CDR2 YYNGEE. This record belongs to a study of shared clonotypes between healthy human individuals. Source material: PBMCs. The TCR sequence derives from a woman in her thirties or forties in good health. Some clones in this sample may be carry-over from other donors' samples. The chain joins TRBV9 to TRBJ2-7, with 11 bases matching TRBD2. CDR3 nucleotide sequence: TGTGCCAGCAGCGTCACTAGCGGGAGCAACGAGCAGTACTTC. This translates into CASSVTSGSNEQYF.